This T cell receptor (beta chain) derives from a study of T cell changes during pregnancy in multiple sclerosis. The V gene's germline CDR1 is MNHEY and CDR2 SMNVEV (reference sequence). V lost 6 bases, J lost 4 bases, and 16 bases lay in between. The CDR3 has 14 residues. Profiled with immunoSEQ multiplex PCR; TCRdb holds only in-frame clones, not every one. The table lists more than 30,000 clones, around nine tenths of them singletons. The specimen comprised CD4+ T cells from peripheral blood mononuclear cells, sampled in the third trimester of pregnancy. The rearrangement uses TRBV27 and TRBJ2-7, with D perhaps TRBD1 (5 bases). The TCR was taken from a female donor in good health, enrolled as a control in a pregnancy study. Here the CDR3 reads CASRATGPFYEQYF. CDR3 bases: TGTGCCAGCAGGGCTACAGGACCCTTTTACGAGCAGTACTTC.